The 9 T cell receptor beta chains presented below share a single source sample, sequenced in a study of technical replicates of blood from a handful of donors. Assay: immunoSEQ multiplex PCR; the TCRdb copy retains only in-frame clones and omits some. The repertoire has about 90,000 clones, under 95% of them found once; the top ten carry approximately 0.25%. The sequenced material came from T cells isolated from PBMCs. These receptors all come from a human donor in good health.

This clone has just one count. The CDR3 loop reads CASSPGQGPPGYEQYF. The CDR3, as DNA: TGTGCCAGCAGCCCCGGACAGGGGCCCCCGGGGTACGAGCAGTACTTC. This chain connects TRBV5-5 to TRBJ2-7, with 9 bases that match TRBD1. This CDR3 is built from 16 residues. Trimming took 4 bases from V and 4 from J; bases not matched to a gene: 12. CDR1 is SGHKS, CDR2 YYEKEE, per germline (reference sequence).

The chain employs TRBV6-5 and TRBJ1-2, with D perhaps matching TRBD1 (5 bases). Germline loops: CDR1 MNHEY, CDR2 SVGAGI. Trimming stripped 6 bases from V and 8 bases from J, with 16 bases between. The CDR3 consists of 13 residues. CDR3 sequence reads: CASSPGSSGGYTF. The CDR3 DNA sequence: TGTGCCAGCAGCCCTGGATCCTCAGGGGGCTACACCTTC.

This clone was observed a single time. The V call is TRBV7-2, the J call TRBJ2-1, with D maybe TRBD2 (6 bases). There are 17 residues in the CDR3. V dropped 5 bases and J dropped 0 bases, with 17 bases sitting between them. Germline CDR1 SGHTA, CDR2 FQGNSA. The CDR3 region is CASSESGGGGSYNEQFF. DNA of the CDR3: TGTGCCAGCAGCGAATCCGGGGGAGGAGGCTCCTACAATGAGCAGTTCTTC.

This chain uses TRBV5-1 with TRBJ1-4, with TRBD1 matching 7 bases. CDR3 size: 15 residues. V lost 4 bases, J lost 6 bases, and 9 bases stayed unmatched. Per the germline V gene, CDR1 is SGHRS and CDR2 is YFSETQ. The CDR3 nucleotides read TGCGCCAGCAGCCGAAGACAGGGAGTCGATGAAAAACTGTTTTTT. This encodes CASSRRQGVDEKLFF.

This clone was picked up many times. The chain links TRBV6-1 to TRBJ1-2, with TRBD1 matching 9 bases. CDR1 is MNHNS and CDR2 is SASEGT in the germline V gene. CDR3 size: 14 residues. The ends lost 6 bases at V and 7 bases at J; junction bases unmatched: 9. The CDR3 loop reads CASRARDRDRGYTF. For the CDR3, the DNA is TGTGCCAGCAGGGCCCGGGACAGGGATCGTGGCTACACCTTC.

The rearrangement uses TRBV14 and TRBJ2-5; 14 bases match TRBD2. Germline V gives CDR1 SGHDN, CDR2 FVKESK. V lost 1 base and J lost 5; bases outside the gene matches: 9. CDR3 length: 18 amino acids. As DNA, the CDR3 is TGTGCCAGCAGCCAAGCGGAGACTAGCGGGAGGGCCGGTGAGACCCAGTACTTC. Its protein product is CASSQAETSGRAGETQYF.

This sequence joins TRBV28 and TRBJ2-5; D is ambiguous. Looked up from germline, CDR1 is MDHEN and CDR2 is SYDVKM. Trimming stripped 3 bases from V and 2 bases from J, with 7 bases between. The CDR3 covers 13 residues. CDR3 nucleotide sequence: TGTGCCAGCAGTTTTGAGGTTCAAGAGACCCAGTACTTC. Protein sequence: CASSFEVQETQYF.

CDR3: CARHRDNSERNEQYF. The CDR3 coding sequence is TGTGCCAGACACAGGGATAATTCTGAAAGGAACGAGCAGTACTTC. The rearrangement links TRBV6-1 to TRBJ2-7; possibly TRBD1 for D (6 bases). This CDR3 contains 15 residues. Germline loops: CDR1 MNHNS, CDR2 SASEGT. Trimming cost V 9 bases and J 5 bases, with 23 bases left between them.

This CDR3 reads CASSETARLQPQHF. CDR3 DNA: TGTGCCAGCAGTGAAACGGCCAGGCTACAGCCCCAGCATTTT. V usage is TRBV2 and J usage is TRBJ1-5; D is uncertain. This CDR3 contains 14 residues. V gave up 2 bases and J gave up 7 bases, with 12 bases separating them. Germline V gene lookup returns CDR1 SNHLY and CDR2 FYNNEI.